The 26 T cell receptor beta chains in this list originate from one sample, sequenced in a study of graft-versus-host responses after intestinal transplantation. The repertoire was sequenced with immunoSEQ multiplex PCR; TCRdb's copy has only in-frame clones and lacks some. This sample carries some 45,000 clones, about 91% of them seen once, and the ten largest clones take approximately 4.7%. The sample here was PBMCs, taken 524 days after transplant. Receptors were obtained from a human patient who received an intestinal transplant, so some T cells may come from the graft donor.

V is TRBV13 and J is TRBJ2-1, with 13 bases fitting TRBD2. Germline CDR1 is PRHDT and CDR2 is FYEKMQ (reference sequence). This CDR3 region has 17 residues. V gave up 0 bases and J gave up 7 bases; unmatched junction bases: 6. The CDR3 loop is CASSLGLAGGLENEQFF. The CDR3 bases are TGTGCCAGCAGCTTAGGACTAGCGGGAGGGCTGGAGAATGAGCAGTTCTTC.

The chain joins TRBV19 to TRBJ1-1; D perhaps matches TRBD1 (6 bases). Trimming pared 6 bases from V and 8 bases from J, leaving 19 bases between. Germline CDR1 and CDR2: LNHDA and SQIVND (reference sequence). The CDR3 totals 14 residues. The CDR3 bases are TGTGCCAGTAGCTACTACCTACAGGGAAAAGAAGCTTTCTTT. Translation gives CASSYYLQGKEAFF.

The V and J genes are TRBV4-3 and TRBJ2-3; possible D gene TRBD2, 6 bases. Germline CDR1 LGHNA, CDR2 YSLEER. Trimming removed 1 base at V and 6 bases at J, with 14 bases between. CDR3 length: 15 residues. The DNA for the CDR3 is TGCGCCAGCAGCCAAGGACTGGGGGAGGTTGATACGCAGTATTTT. This gives the protein CASSQGLGEVDTQYF.

In this sample, this clone turned up a few times. J is TRBJ2-1 and V is TRBV11-2, with D possibly TRBD2 on 5 matching bases. Germline values: CDR1 SGHAT, CDR2 FQNNGV. Trimming stripped 1 base from V and 9 bases from J, with 16 bases between. The CDR3 contains 15 residues. The chain's CDR3 is CASSLARALGSEQFF. CDR3 sequence (DNA): TGTGCCAGCAGCTTAGCGCGGGCGCTGGGAAGTGAGCAGTTCTTC.

The CDR3 DNA follows: TGTGCCAGTATGGGGACTAGCGGATCCTACGAGCAGTACTTC. Amino acids: CASMGTSGSYEQYF. The chain employs TRBV19 and TRBJ2-7; 11 bases map to TRBD2. V trimming: 7 bases; J trimming: 1 base; junction bases outside the gene matches: 3. CDR3 length: 14 amino acids. CDR1 is LNHDA and CDR2 is SQIVND in the germline V gene (reference sequence). The full variable domain, rest sourced from reference TRBV19 and TRBJ2-7, is DGGITQSPKYLFRKEGQNVTLSCEQNLNHDAMYWYRQDPGQGLRLIYYSQIVNDFQKGDIAEGYSVSREKKESFPLTVTSAQKNPTAFYLCASMGTSGSYEQYFGPGTRLTVT.

The chain joins TRBV7-9 to TRBJ2-3, with D hard to call. Trimming took off 3 bases at V and 1 base at J, with 8 bases between the two ends. Germline CDR1 reads SEHNR; CDR2 reads FQNEAQ (reference sequence). This CDR3 spans 14 amino acids. The CDR3 bases are TGTGCCAGCAGCTTTTCCTTGCGCACAGATACGCAGTATTTT. This codes for CASSFSLRTDTQYF.

The V gene is TRBV7-8, the J gene TRBJ2-7; 7 nucleotides match TRBD1. Trimming at V came to 3 bases and at J to 6 bases, leaving 5 bases not matched to a gene. The CDR3 extends over 13 amino acids. Germline loops: CDR1 SGHVS, CDR2 FQNEAQ. CDR3: CASSFNTGAEQYF. CDR3 in DNA: TGTGCCAGCAGCTTTAACACAGGGGCCGAGCAGTACTTC. Together with reference TRBV7-8 and TRBJ2-7, the CDR3 gives the full variable domain: GAGVSQSPRYKVAKRGQDVALRCDPISGHVSLFWYQQALGQGPEFLTYFQNEAQLDKSGLPSDRFFAERPEGSVSTLKIQRTQQEDSAVYLCASSFNTGAEQYFGPGTRLTVT.

This clone was observed a handful of times. The chain couples TRBV9 to TRBJ2-3, with 13 nucleotides matching TRBD2. V was clipped by 4 bases and J by 3 bases; unmatched bases: 17. This CDR3 has 20 amino acids. Germline-derived CDR1 and CDR2 are SGDLS and YYNGEE. Here the CDR3 DNA reads TGTGCCAGCAGCCCAGGACTAGCGGGAGCGTTGGCTCCTAGGACAGATACGCAGTATTTT. As protein: CASSPGLAGALAPRTDTQYF.

J is TRBJ2-1 and V is TRBV5-1, with TRBD1 matching over 8 bases. Germline-derived CDR1 and CDR2 are SGHRS and YFSETQ. V lost 2 bases, J lost 6 bases, and 7 bases stayed unmatched. The CDR3 is 15 residues long. In DNA, the CDR3 is TGCGCCAGCAGCTTCCGGGACAGGAGTTTCAATGAGCAGTTCTTC. It specifies CASSFRDRSFNEQFF.

V usage is TRBV13 and J usage is TRBJ1-2; a possible D gene is TRBD1 (5 bases). The CDR3 is 14 residues long. Germline V gene data show CDR1 as PRHDT and CDR2 as FYEKMQ (reference sequence). With 3 bases removed from V and 0 bases from J, the gap between germline ends came to 8 bases. In DNA form, the CDR3 reads TGTGCCAGCAGCTTGGGGGGAGCTAACTATGGCTACACCTTC. Its protein product is CASSLGGANYGYTF.

This chain joins TRBV7-9 and TRBJ1-4; TRBD1 might be the D (5 bases). The CDR3 runs to 15 residues. Trimming took off 6 bases at V and 3 bases at J, with 14 bases between the two ends. Germline loops: CDR1 SEHNR, CDR2 FQNEAQ (reference sequence). The DNA for the CDR3 is TGTGCCAGCAGACCAGGGTATAGGTCTAATGAAAAACTGTTTTTT. It encodes CASRPGYRSNEKLFF.

The rearrangement links TRBV27 to TRBJ1-1, with 9 bases matching TRBD1. This CDR3 is 20 amino acids long. Germline V gene data show CDR1 as MNHEY and CDR2 as SMNVEV (reference sequence). Trimming took 3 bases from V and 1 from J; bases not matched to a gene: 18. In DNA, the CDR3 is TGTGCCAGCAGTTTCGACCCCAACAGGGGGCGTTTAGGGGCGAACACTGAAGCTTTCTTT. The encoded protein is CASSFDPNRGRLGANTEAFF.

The chain has TRBV30 and TRBJ2-4; possible D gene TRBD2, 5 bases. CDR3 length: 12 residues. Germline CDR1 GTSNPN, CDR2 SVGIG (reference sequence). V gave up 1 base and J gave up 9 bases, with 10 bases separating them. In nucleotides, the CDR3 is TGTGCCTGGAGTGAGTCGGGGTCCATTCAGTACTTC. Residues: CAWSESGSIQYF. Filled out from reference TRBV30 and TRBJ2-4, the complete variable domain reads SQTIHQWPATLVQPVGSPLSLECTVEGTSNPNLYWYRQAAGRGLQLLFYSVGIGQISSEVPQNLSASRPQDRQFILSSKKLLLSDSGFYLCAWSESGSIQYFGAGTRLSVL.

The chain has TRBV5-5 and TRBJ2-2; D gene unclear. This CDR3 region has 13 residues. V lost 2 bases to trimming and J lost 3 bases, with 5 bases between them. Germline V gene data show CDR1 as SGHKS and CDR2 as YYEKEE (reference sequence). The CDR3: CASSFHHTGELFF. The CDR3 DNA reads as TGTGCCAGCAGCTTTCATCACACCGGGGAGCTGTTTTTT.

The V call is TRBV28, the J call TRBJ2-1; D call uncertain. This CDR3 has 13 amino acids. CDR1 is MDHEN and CDR2 is SYDVKM in the germline V gene. V lost 10 bases, J lost 2 bases, and 12 bases lay in between. In DNA form, the CDR3 reads TGTGCCACTAACGGGCCCACCTACAATGAGCAGTTCTTC. Its translation is CATNGPTYNEQFF.

The rearrangement uses TRBV15 and TRBJ2-7, with a weak D call TRBD2 (6 bases). The CDR3 covers 15 residues. The ends were cut back, 5 bases at V and 0 bases at J, with 14 bases in the middle. Germline-derived CDR1 and CDR2 are LNHNV and YYDKDF (reference sequence). CDR3 nucleotide sequence: TGTGCCACCAGCGGAGGGTCGGGAAGCTCCTACGAGCAGTACTTC. Residues: CATSGGSGSSYEQYF.

This clone was detected only once. The gene calls are TRBV27 and TRBJ1-2; the D is unclear. The V end was cut by 4 bases, the J end by 7 bases, with 19 bases between. CDR3 length: 15 amino acids. Germline lookup yields CDR1 MNHEY and CDR2 SMNVEV (reference sequence). The CDR3: CASSSAEGGWSGYTF. CDR3 sequence (DNA): TGTGCCAGCAGTTCCGCCGAGGGTGGGTGGAGTGGCTACACCTTC.

The genes are TRBV25-1 and TRBJ2-7; a possible D gene is TRBD1 (5 bases). Trimming removed 6 bases from V and 7 bases from J, with 13 bases in between. CDR3 size: 12 residues. CDR1 is MGHDK and CDR2 is SYGVNS in the germline V gene. DNA for the CDR3: TGTGCCAGCAGCCGTACCTCAGGGGAGCAGTACTTC. Residues: CASSRTSGEQYF.

Notes on this clone: Compared with germline, one end of the junction differs, possibly owing to a read error. The chain is built from TRBV5-1 and TRBJ2-7, with 11 bases aligning to TRBD1. Per germline, CDR1 SGHRS and CDR2 YFSETQ. This CDR3 has 15 residues. DNA for the CDR3: TGCGCCGGCAGCCCTCGGACAGGGGGCCAGGGGGAGCAGTACTTC. Translating gives CAGSPRTGGQGEQYF.

This clone was recorded once. V is TRBV27 and J is TRBJ2-7, with 8 bases matching TRBD1. The CDR3 has 16 residues. Trimming at V came to 2 bases and at J to 4 bases, leaving 10 bases not matched to a gene. In germline, CDR1 is MNHEY, CDR2 SMNVEV (reference sequence). This CDR3 reads CASSLSMLDREYEQYF. The DNA for the CDR3 is TGTGCCAGCAGTTTAAGTATGTTGGACAGGGAATACGAGCAGTACTTC.

This chain links TRBV28 with TRBJ2-7; TRBD2 is a possible D gene (5 bases). The CDR3 runs to 13 residues. Trimming removed 2 bases at V and 6 bases at J, with 11 bases between. Germline lookup yields CDR1 MDHEN and CDR2 SYDVKM. CDR3 amino acids: CASSLIRGSEQYF. DNA of the CDR3: TGTGCCAGCAGTTTAATCCGGGGTTCCGAGCAGTACTTC.

The gene calls are TRBV4-3 and TRBJ1-3; D not resolved. The CDR3 is made up of 15 amino acids. V lost 0 bases to trimming and J lost 9 bases, with 15 bases between them. Germline assignment: CDR1 LGHNA and CDR2 YSLEER. For the CDR3, the DNA is TGCGCCAGCAGCCAAGATGTGCGGGCCCCCAGCACCATATATTTT. Translation gives CASSQDVRAPSTIYF.

The chain employs TRBV19 and TRBJ2-7, with 9 bases aligning to TRBD1. CDR3 size: 13 residues. The J segment lost 7 bases and the V segment lost 3 bases, leaving 4 bases of the junction unmatched. Germline CDR1 is LNHDA and CDR2 is SQIVND (reference sequence). The CDR3: CASSIGQGREQYF. The DNA for the CDR3 is TGTGCCAGTAGTATTGGACAGGGGCGGGAGCAGTACTTC.

This chain joins TRBV5-8 and TRBJ1-3, with unresolved D. CDR1 SGHTS and CDR2 YDEGEE come from the germline V gene. Deletions cut 3 bases from V and 0 bases from J, with 13 bases between. The CDR3 spans 16 residues. CDR3 region: CASSSSLISSGNTIYF. CDR3 in DNA: TGTGCCAGCAGCTCGTCGCTCATCTCCTCTGGAAACACCATATATTTT.

This CDR3 reads CASSVAGGAQNEQFF. The DNA for the CDR3 is TGTGCCAGCAGCGTAGCGGGAGGGGCTCAAAATGAGCAGTTCTTC. V and J are TRBV9 and TRBJ2-1, with 8 positions matching TRBD2. The length of the CDR3 is 15 residues. Germline CDR1 and CDR2: SGDLS and YYNGEE. Trimming cost V 0 bases and J 7 bases; bases outside gene matches: 6.

The J gene is TRBJ2-7, the V gene TRBV5-5; 9 bases line up with TRBD2. This CDR3 has 14 residues. V was pared by 1 base and J by 6 bases, with 5 bases of the junction left unmatched. Germline V gene data show CDR1 as SGHKS and CDR2 as YYEKEE (reference sequence). The CDR3: CASSLSLAGIEQYF. The CDR3 coding sequence is TGTGCCAGCAGCTTGTCGCTAGCGGGAATCGAGCAGTACTTC.